This passage covers 26 T cell receptor beta chains from one sample sequenced in a study of blood T cells in healthy people across ages. Sample-barcoded 5' priming and a J-beta primer mix drove a second PCR of roughly 6 to 12 cycles. TCRdb re-derived calls from the 5' RACE reads in MiXCR, one entry per CDR3 protein. The top ten hold about 7.7% of the sample, which has 1.5 million to 2 million distinct CDR3 sequences, 25% to 30% seen once. The sequenced material came from blood. The source of these receptors is a young woman in good health.

This clonotype occurred a few times. J is TRBJ1-2 and V is TRBV29-1, with D perhaps matching TRBD1 (5 bases). The CDR3 spans 13 residues. Trimming removed 2 bases at V and 2 bases at J, with 9 bases between. CDR1 is SQVTM, CDR2 ANQGSEA, per germline. The CDR3 DNA sequence: TGCAGCGTTGAAAATGGGGCGAACTATGGCTACACCTTC. Encoded protein: CSVENGANYGYTF.

The chain carries TRBV7-9 and TRBJ2-5; D gene ambiguous. Germline-derived CDR1 and CDR2 are SEHNR and FQNEAQ (reference sequence). V lost 5 bases and J 3 bases, leaving 19 bases between the germline ends. This CDR3 region has 16 residues. As DNA, the CDR3 is TGTGCCAGCAGCCTAAAACCCGGGTCAGACAAAGAGACCCAGTACTTC. The encoded protein is CASSLKPGSDKETQYF.

This clonotype was found a few times. This may arise from a read error, as a much more abundant clone is one base away. The chain is built from TRBV5-1 and TRBJ2-7; 8 bases line up with TRBD1. Per the germline V gene, CDR1 is SGHRS and CDR2 is YFSETQ. The V and J ends lost 0 bases and 3 bases, in that order; junction bases with no gene match: 2. The length of the CDR3 is 14 residues. The DNA for the CDR3 is TGCGCCAGCAGCTTGGTGGGACAGGACTACGAGCAGTACTTC. Its translation: CASSLVGQDYEQYF. Filled out from reference TRBV5-1 and TRBJ2-7, the complete variable domain reads KAGVTQTPRYLIKTRGQQVTLSCSPISGHRSVSWYQQTPGQGLQFLFEYFSETQRNKGNFPGRFSGRQFSNSRSEMNVSTLELGDSALYLCASSLVGQDYEQYFGPGTRLTVT.

The sample holds many counts of this clonotype. V and J are TRBV9 and TRBJ2-5, with 7 bases matching TRBD1. CDR1 is SGDLS, CDR2 YYNGEE, per germline. The J segment lost 3 bases and the V segment lost 4 bases, leaving 6 bases of the junction unmatched. The CDR3 runs to 14 residues. The DNA for the CDR3 is TGTGCCAGCAGCTTAGTCGGGACAGAAGAGACCCAGTACTTC. This gives the protein CASSLVGTEETQYF.

V is TRBV6-6 and J is TRBJ2-3; D gene ambiguous. Per the germline V gene, CDR1 is MNHNY and CDR2 is SVGAGI (reference sequence). The V end lost 10 bases, the J end lost 0 bases, and 11 bases lay between the germline ends. The length of the CDR3 is 13 residues. The CDR3 DNA reads TGTGCCACCAGATGGTCGAGCACAGATACGCAGTATTTT. It translates to CATRWSSTDTQYF.

This clonotype has a handful of counts. The chain is built from TRBV12-3 or TRBV12-4 and TRBJ2-3, with D tentatively TRBD1 or TRBD2 (6 bases each). This CDR3 spans 13 amino acids. The germline V and J ends were trimmed by 6 bases and 9 bases, with 16 bases remaining between them. CDR3 in DNA: TGTGCCAGCAGCCGGGGGCAGCTAAAGACGCAGTATTTT. Protein product: CASSRGQLKTQYF.

This clonotype was picked up many times. V is TRBV29-1 and J is TRBJ1-2; 7 bases map to TRBD1. The CDR3 loop spans 12 amino acids. CDR1 is SQVTM, CDR2 ANQGSEA, per germline. The V segment lost 7 bases and the J segment 4 bases; nucleotides outside the gene matches: 6. The CDR3 loop reads CSGLRDSYGYTF. CDR3 coding DNA: TGCAGCGGCCTCCGGGACAGCTATGGCTACACCTTC.

This clonotype was found a few times. This chain joins TRBV19 and TRBJ2-6; 7 nucleotides line up with TRBD2. This CDR3 spans 18 amino acids. Germline V gives CDR1 LNHDA, CDR2 SQIVND (reference sequence). V lost 3 bases and J lost 0; bases outside the gene matches: 8. The CDR3 nucleotides read TGTGCCAGTAGTATTGCGGGGGACGGTCCCTCTGGGGCCAACGTCCTGACTTTC. It codes for CASSIAGDGPSGANVLTF.

Ten or more counts support this clonotype. This chain uses TRBV7-2 with TRBJ2-7, with 8 bases that match TRBD2. Germline loops: CDR1 SGHTA, CDR2 FQGNSA. The CDR3 spans 14 residues. V lost 1 base, J lost 6 bases, and 5 bases stayed unmatched. CDR3: CASSLVPGGGEQYF. The CDR3 DNA reads TGTGCCAGCAGCTTAGTTCCCGGGGGGGGCGAGCAGTACTTC.

This clonotype was seen a handful of times. The chain couples TRBV15 to TRBJ2-5; 8 nucleotides align to TRBD1. The germline CDR1 and CDR2 sequences are LNHNV and YYDKDF (reference sequence). This CDR3 comprises 13 residues. J lost 7 bases, V lost 8 bases, and 9 bases had no gene match. The CDR3 sequence: CATGIRGLGTQYF. The CDR3 DNA reads as TGTGCCACCGGAATCAGGGGGCTCGGGACCCAGTACTTC.

This clonotype has only a few counts. The V gene is TRBV7-2, the J gene TRBJ2-5; D gene uncertain. The CDR3 is 14 residues long. Trimming cost V 5 bases and J 7 bases, with 17 bases left between them. Germline CDR1 reads SGHTA; CDR2 reads FQGNSA. CDR3 nucleotide sequence: TGTGCCAGCAGCGGACGGACGCGTCGAAGGACCCAGTACTTC. This translates into CASSGRTRRRTQYF.

This clonotype was detected only a few times. The J gene is TRBJ2-5, the V gene TRBV15; D tentatively reads TRBD1 or TRBD2 (6 bases each). V gave up 4 bases and J gave up 4 bases, with 19 bases separating them. Germline V lookup: CDR1 LNHNV, CDR2 YYDKDF (reference sequence). The CDR3 has 16 residues. CDR3 loop: CATSIVLSGGGETQYF. For the CDR3, the DNA is TGTGCCACCAGCATCGTCCTTAGCGGAGGGGGAGAGACCCAGTACTTC. Complete variable domain (other parts from reference TRBV15 and TRBJ2-5): DAMVIQNPRYQVTQFGKPVTLSCSQTLNHNVMYWYQQKSSQAPKLLFHYYDKDFNNEADTPDNFQSRRPNTSFCFLDIRSPGLGDTAMYLCATSIVLSGGGETQYFGPGTRLLVL.

The chain is built from TRBV2 and TRBJ2-3; tentatively, D is TRBD1 or TRBD2 (6 bases each). The V end lost 9 bases, the J end lost 5 bases, and 18 bases lay between the germline ends. This CDR3 contains 14 residues. Germline V gene lookup returns CDR1 SNHLY and CDR2 FYNNEI. CDR3 nucleotide sequence: TGTGCCAGAGGGGGGCCGGTTAATATAGATACGCAGTATTTT. The encoded protein is CARGGPVNIDTQYF.

This clonotype occurred many times. The J gene is TRBJ2-1, the V gene TRBV7-2; no reliable D call. Trimming shortened V by 5 bases and J by 12 bases, and 14 bases separated the two germline ends. The CDR3 runs to 12 residues. Germline-derived CDR1 and CDR2 are SGHTA and FQGNSA. CDR3 nucleotide sequence: TGTGCCAGCAGCAACGACGGACGTGGGCAGTTCTTC. This encodes CASSNDGRGQFF. Combining the CDR3 with reference TRBV7-2 and TRBJ2-1 gives the whole variable domain GAGVSQSPSNKVTEKGKDVELRCDPISGHTALYWYRQSLGQGLEFLIYFQGNSAPDKSGLPSDRFSAERTGGSVSTLTIQRTQQEDSAVYLCASSNDGRGQFFGPGTRLTVL.

This clonotype was counted only a few times. The chain uses TRBV12-3 or TRBV12-4 and TRBJ2-1; the match to TRBD2 covers 8 bases. V was pared by 6 bases and J by 12 bases, with 10 bases of the junction left unmatched. This CDR3 spans 13 amino acids. Here the CDR3 DNA reads TGTGCCAGCAGGAATAGCGGGGAGAGGTTGCAGTTCTTC. It encodes CASRNSGERLQFF.

The V and J genes are TRBV7-2 and TRBJ2-4; D assignment may be TRBD1 or TRBD2 (5 bases each). The DNA end favors TRBJ2-7, so the J call may be wrong. This CDR3 comprises 12 residues. CDR1 SGHTA and CDR2 FQGNSA come from the germline V gene. DNA for the CDR3: TGTGCCAGGCCAGAGGGGAACTACGAGCAGTACTTC. Translated: CARPEGNYEQYF.

This clonotype was seen only a few times. The chain uses TRBV7-2 and TRBJ2-3, with D unclear. Germline-derived CDR1 and CDR2 are SGHTA and FQGNSA. This CDR3 region has 13 residues. V was cut by 5 bases and J by 5 bases, with 11 bases left in between. The CDR3 sequence: CASSTTIQDTQYF. CDR3 nucleotides: TGTGCCAGCAGCACCACCATTCAAGATACGCAGTATTTT. The full variable domain, rest sourced from reference TRBV7-2 and TRBJ2-3, is GAGVSQSPSNKVTEKGKDVELRCDPISGHTALYWYRQSLGQGLEFLIYFQGNSAPDKSGLPSDRFSAERTGGSVSTLTIQRTQQEDSAVYLCASSTTIQDTQYFGPGTRLTVL.

J is TRBJ1-2 and V is TRBV6-1, with 9 bases lining up with TRBD1. Trimming took 3 bases from V and 8 from J; bases not matched to a gene: 4. The CDR3 consists of 13 residues. Germline lookup yields CDR1 MNHNS and CDR2 SASEGT. The chain's CDR3 is CASSDLQGAGYTF. Written as DNA, the CDR3 is TGTGCCAGCAGTGATTTACAGGGGGCCGGCTACACCTTC.

This clonotype turned up a few times. V is TRBV10-2 and J is TRBJ2-7; 9 bases fit TRBD2. J gave up 3 bases and V 3 bases, and 6 bases lay outside the gene matches. The CDR3 has 15 residues. Per germline, CDR1 WSHSY and CDR2 SAAADI. Here the CDR3 DNA reads TGCGCCAGCAGTGACTCTAGCGGGGACTACTACGAGCAGTACTTC. Translated, it gives CASSDSSGDYYEQYF.

The chain couples TRBV24-1 to TRBJ2-3, with 8 bases that match TRBD1. CDR1 and CDR2 (germline): KGHDR, SFDVKD. Trimming removed 3 bases from V and 3 bases from J; junction bases left unmatched: 1. There are 14 residues in the CDR3. CDR3 sequence (DNA): TGTGCCACCAGTGATCGGACAGGGACAGATACGCAGTATTTT. Amino acids: CATSDRTGTDTQYF.

This clonotype appeared a few times. V gene TRBV5-1 combines with J gene TRBJ2-1; D gene uncertain. The germline V gene has CDR1 SGHRS and CDR2 YFSETQ. This CDR3 region has 15 residues. The ends were cut back, 0 bases at V and 3 bases at J, with 10 bases in the middle. The CDR3 here is CASSLDGSGYNEQFF. The CDR3 nucleotides read TGCGCCAGCAGCTTGGACGGATCGGGCTACAATGAGCAGTTCTTC.

This rearrangement joins TRBV30 to TRBJ2-1; D not certain. This CDR3 spans 13 amino acids. V shed 3 bases and J shed 8 bases, with 14 bases lying between them. The germline V gene has CDR1 GTSNPN and CDR2 SVGIG (reference sequence). Written as DNA, the CDR3 is TGTGCCTGGAGCCCAGCGAGTATAGATGAGCAGTTCTTC. Translation gives CAWSPASIDEQFF.

This clonotype was counted many times. The chain's CDR3 is CASGQSNLGEQYF. The CDR3 coding sequence is TGTGCCAGCGGACAGTCCAACTTAGGCGAGCAGTACTTC. The J gene is TRBJ2-7, the V gene TRBV2, with D possibly matching TRBD1 (6 bases). V shed 8 bases and J shed 6 bases, with 17 bases lying between them. The CDR3 extends over 13 amino acids. The germline V gene encodes CDR1 SNHLY and CDR2 FYNNEI.

A few counts support this clonotype. This chain uses TRBV29-1 with TRBJ1-2; possible D gene TRBD1, 5 bases. Between the trimmed V and J ends, which lost 6 bases and 11 bases, there was a span of 16 bases. The length of the CDR3 is 11 residues. CDR1 SQVTM and CDR2 ANQGSEA come from the germline V gene. The CDR3 is CSVGSAGRYTF. CDR3 nucleotide sequence: TGCAGCGTCGGGTCAGCAGGGAGGTACACCTTC.

With respect to this clonotype: Being one base from a much bigger clone, this may be a read error. The chain joins TRBV11-1 to TRBJ1-2; TRBD1 agrees at 10 bases. With 4 bases clipped from V and 10 bases from J, the junction kept 15 bases outside the gene matches. CDR1 is SGHAT, CDR2 FQDESV, per germline (reference sequence). CDR3 size: 16 residues. The CDR3 DNA sequence: TGTGCCAGCAGCTCCCAGACAGGGGGCGCGATCAAGTCCTACACCTTC. Amino acids: CASSSQTGGAIKSYTF. The full variable domain, in which reference TRBV11-1 and TRBJ1-2 provide the parts outside the CDR3, is EAEVAQSPRYKITEKSQAVAFWCDPISGHATLYWYRQILGQGPELLVQFQDESVVDDSQLPKDRFSAERLKGVDSTLKIQPAELGDSAMYLCASSSQTGGAIKSYTFGSGTRLTVV.

The CDR3 loop reads CAISERAGLNTEAFF. CDR3 sequence (DNA): TGTGCCATCAGTGAGCGCGCAGGCCTTAACACTGAAGCTTTCTTT. This chain uses TRBV10-3 with TRBJ1-1; no firm D call. Trimming took off 2 bases at V and 2 bases at J, with 12 bases between the two ends. This CDR3 contains 15 residues. Germline V gene lookup returns CDR1 ENHRY and CDR2 SYGVKD.